This T cell receptor (beta chain) originates from a study of beta chain features in type 1 diabetes. Study information: Patients looked much like healthy donors when it came to age, gender and cell yields. Regarding the study as a whole: Among all four CD4+ subsets, Type 1 diabetes patients had TCRB CDR3s that were moderately but significantly shorter. PCR might show a preference for shorter templates, equally across patients and controls.

On this clone itself: Its specificity is not known.

TCRB transcripts that were expressed got sequenced, as all of the isolated RNA had been reverse transcribed. This table comes from immunoSEQ multiplex PCR, and its TCRdb copy is limited to in-frame clones, with some not included. This repertoire shows around 500,000 clones, approximately 28% found once; its top ten account for almost 0.065%. Sorted CD4+ subsets: naive, central memory, regulatory, stem cell-like memory (CD45RO/CCR7/CD25/CD127/CD95/CD27 panel). CDR3 length equals 14 residues. V was pared by 3 bases and J by 7 bases, with 13 bases between. CDR1 and CDR2 from the germline V gene are MDHEN and SYDVKM.

The sample was naive CD4+ T cells from blood. The chain combines TRBV28 with TRBJ1-5, with D perhaps TRBD1 (5 bases). This TCR was recovered from a man between 18 and 35 years old in good health. CDR3 loop: CASSFGQGKQPQHF. CDR3 DNA: TGTGCCAGCAGTTTTGGGCAGGGAAAACAGCCCCAGCATTTT.